The rows below give T cell receptor beta chains drawn from one sample of a study of blood T cell repertoires in COVID-19. Repertoires were generated with immunoSEQ multiplex PCR, while TCRdb's copy carries only in-frame clones and drops some. The sample has 25,000 to 35,000 clones; 85% to 90% are singletons. What was sequenced was peripheral blood. The receptors were sampled from a human donor in a cohort sampled during active COVID-19. CDR3s include the opening cysteine and the closing phenylalanine or tryptophan. Each record gives: D gene, V gene, clone size, CDR3 length, J gene, CDR3 DNA, CDR3 protein. A D gene is named only where the DNA matches it firmly. Clone size, where shown, is once, few, many, or a class for clones that have expanded.

D gene: TRBD2; V gene: TRBV28; clone size: .; CDR3 length: 15; J gene: TRBJ2-1; CDR3 DNA: TGTGCCAGCAGGGGGTGGCGGGAGAGGTACAATGAGCAGTTCTTC; CDR3 protein: CASRGWRERYNEQFF
D gene: TRBD1; V gene: TRBV5-1; clone size: .; CDR3 length: 14; J gene: TRBJ1-4; CDR3 DNA: TGCGCCAGCAGCCAGGGGGCAACTAATGAAAAACTGTTTTTT; CDR3 protein: CASSQGATNEKLFF
D gene: TRBD1; V gene: TRBV5-1; clone size: .; CDR3 length: 15; J gene: TRBJ1-2; CDR3 DNA: TGCGCCAGCAGGTTGGAACGGACAGGAAGACATGGCTACACCTTC; CDR3 protein: CASRLERTGRHGYTF
D gene: .; V gene: TRBV27; clone size: .; CDR3 length: 17; J gene: TRBJ2-3; CDR3 DNA: TGTGCCAGCAGTTTAAAGTATAGGGAGGTAGGCACAGATACGCAGTATTTT; CDR3 protein: CASSLKYREVGTDTQYF
D gene: TRBD2; V gene: TRBV27; clone size: .; CDR3 length: 16; J gene: TRBJ2-5; CDR3 DNA: TGTGCCAGCAGTTTCTCGGGGAGGGTAGGGCAAGAGACCCAGTACTTC; CDR3 protein: CASSFSGRVGQETQYF
D gene: .; V gene: TRBV10-3; clone size: few; CDR3 length: 14; J gene: TRBJ1-1; CDR3 DNA: TGTGCCATCAGTGAGATAGCGGGAGGCACTGAAGCTTTCTTT; CDR3 protein: CAISEIAGGTEAFF
D gene: .; V gene: TRBV6-1; clone size: .; CDR3 length: 16; J gene: TRBJ2-3; CDR3 DNA: TGTGCCAGCAGTGAAGCGGGGGGGGCTGGCACAGATACGCAGTATTTT; CDR3 protein: CASSEAGGAGTDTQYF
D gene: .; V gene: TRBV21-1; clone size: .; CDR3 length: 16; J gene: TRBJ2-7; CDR3 DNA: TGTGCCAGCAGCAAAGGGGGGACAGGAGTTGACTACGAGCAGTACTTC; CDR3 protein: CASSKGGTGVDYEQYF
D gene: TRBD2; V gene: TRBV9; clone size: .; CDR3 length: 17; J gene: TRBJ2-3; CDR3 DNA: TGTGCCAGCAGCGCTCCAAAGCGGGGGACCTTCACAGATACGCAGTATTTT; CDR3 protein: CASSAPKRGTFTDTQYF
D gene: .; V gene: TRBV18; clone size: .; CDR3 length: 15; J gene: TRBJ2-3; CDR3 DNA: TGTGCCAGCTCACAGGACTATACTACCACAGATACGCAGTATTTT; CDR3 protein: CASSQDYTTTDTQYF
D gene: TRBD1; V gene: TRBV7-6; clone size: .; CDR3 length: 17; J gene: TRBJ2-4; CDR3 DNA: TGTGCCAGCAGCTTAGGACCCCTCCGGGACAGGAAAAACATTCAGTACTTC; CDR3 protein: CASSLGPLRDRKNIQYF
D gene: .; V gene: TRBV25-1; clone size: once; CDR3 length: 11; J gene: TRBJ2-7; CDR3 DNA: TGTGCCAGCAGTGATCGCGGCGAGCAGTACTTC; CDR3 protein: CASSDRGEQYF
D gene: .; V gene: TRBV28; clone size: .; CDR3 length: 13; J gene: TRBJ1-1; CDR3 DNA: TGTGCCAGCAGGTCCCAGGGGAGGGCTGAAGCTTTCTTT; CDR3 protein: CASRSQGRAEAFF
D gene: TRBD2; V gene: TRBV6-1; clone size: .; CDR3 length: 18; J gene: TRBJ2-7; CDR3 DNA: TGTGCCAGCAGTGCGCGACCCTGGACTAGCGGGGGTCCCTACGAGCAGTACTTC; CDR3 protein: CASSARPWTSGGPYEQYF
D gene: .; V gene: TRBV7-3; clone size: .; CDR3 length: 13; J gene: TRBJ2-3; CDR3 DNA: TGTGCCAGCAGCTTAACTTTACAAGATACGCAGTATTTT; CDR3 protein: CASSLTLQDTQYF
D gene: TRBD1; V gene: TRBV5-1; clone size: .; CDR3 length: 16; J gene: TRBJ1-2; CDR3 DNA: TGCGCCAGCAGCTTGGCTTCGGACAGGGGGGCCTATGGCTACACCTTC; CDR3 protein: CASSLASDRGAYGYTF
D gene: TRBD1; V gene: TRBV5-1; clone size: .; CDR3 length: 16; J gene: TRBJ1-6; CDR3 DNA: TGCGCCAGCAGGACAGGGGGCGCCTCCTATAATTCACCCCTCCACTTT; CDR3 protein: CASRTGGASYNSPLHF
D gene: TRBD2; V gene: TRBV6-5; clone size: .; CDR3 length: 15; J gene: TRBJ2-2; CDR3 DNA: TGTGCCAGCAGACAGCGGGGGGGCATTGCCGGGGAGCTGTTTTTT; CDR3 protein: CASRQRGGIAGELFF
D gene: .; V gene: TRBV5-6; clone size: .; CDR3 length: 15; J gene: TRBJ1-1; CDR3 DNA: TGTGCCAGCAGCTTGGGTGCACAGGGGAACACTGAAGCTTTCTTT; CDR3 protein: CASSLGAQGNTEAFF
D gene: .; V gene: TRBV9; clone size: .; CDR3 length: 16; J gene: TRBJ2-1; CDR3 DNA: TGTGCCAGCAGCGTAGCCCCCCTTGGGCGTCGAAATGAGCAGTTCTTC; CDR3 protein: CASSVAPLGRRNEQFF
D gene: .; V gene: TRBV7-8; clone size: .; CDR3 length: 12; J gene: TRBJ2-3; CDR3 DNA: TGTGCCAGCAGCCCAACAATAGATACGCAGTATTTT; CDR3 protein: CASSPTIDTQYF
D gene: TRBD1; V gene: TRBV12-3/TRBV12-4; clone size: .; CDR3 length: 13; J gene: TRBJ2-7; CDR3 DNA: TGTGCCAGCAGATACCGGGACAGTTACGAGCAGTACTTC; CDR3 protein: CASRYRDSYEQYF
D gene: TRBD2; V gene: TRBV4-1; clone size: .; CDR3 length: 17; J gene: TRBJ2-1; CDR3 DNA: TGCGCCAGCAGCCAAAGGGGGGGGACTAGCCGCGGCAATGAGCAGTTCTTC; CDR3 protein: CASSQRGGTSRGNEQFF
D gene: TRBD1; V gene: TRBV5-4; clone size: .; CDR3 length: 16; J gene: TRBJ2-1; CDR3 DNA: TGTGCCAGCAGCTTGGTCGGGAGACAGGGGGACAATGAGCAGTTCTTC; CDR3 protein: CASSLVGRQGDNEQFF
D gene: TRBD2; V gene: TRBV24-1; clone size: .; CDR3 length: 14; J gene: TRBJ2-5; CDR3 DNA: TGTGCCACCAGTGATTTCCGTCGCTGGGGCGGGAGGTACTTC; CDR3 protein: CATSDFRRWGGRYF
D gene: TRBD1; V gene: TRBV10-1; clone size: .; CDR3 length: 23; J gene: TRBJ2-1; CDR3 DNA: TGCGCCAGCAGTGAGTCTTTCTTAGGTCAGGGGACAGGGGTCGAACCCTCCTACAATGAGCAGTTCTTC; CDR3 protein: CASSESFLGQGTGVEPSYNEQFF
D gene: .; V gene: TRBV19; clone size: .; CDR3 length: 13; J gene: TRBJ2-5; CDR3 DNA: TGTGCCAGCTCTTCGACAGGTCAAGAGACCCAGTACTTC; CDR3 protein: CASSSTGQETQYF
D gene: TRBD1; V gene: TRBV27; clone size: .; CDR3 length: 15; J gene: TRBJ2-1; CDR3 DNA: TGTGCCAGCAGTTTGTCACAGGGGTTCCACAATGAGCAGTTCTTC; CDR3 protein: CASSLSQGFHNEQFF
D gene: TRBD2; V gene: TRBV2; clone size: few; CDR3 length: 15; J gene: TRBJ2-1; CDR3 DNA: TGTGCCAGCAGTGTGGGGGTAGCGGGGGGTATTGAGCAGTTCTTC; CDR3 protein: CASSVGVAGGIEQFF
D gene: .; V gene: TRBV11-2; clone size: .; CDR3 length: 13; J gene: TRBJ2-7; CDR3 DNA: TGTGCCAGCAGCTTCGGACTCCCCTACGAGCAGTACTTC; CDR3 protein: CASSFGLPYEQYF
D gene: .; V gene: TRBV7-3; clone size: .; CDR3 length: 15; J gene: TRBJ1-1; CDR3 DNA: TGTGCCAGCAGCTTAACCGGGGGTACAAACACTGAAGCTTTCTTT; CDR3 protein: CASSLTGGTNTEAFF
D gene: .; V gene: TRBV6-6; clone size: .; CDR3 length: 16; J gene: TRBJ2-6; CDR3 DNA: TGTGCCAGCAGTAACCAGGGGTTCTCTGGGGCCAACGTCCTGACTTTC; CDR3 protein: CASSNQGFSGANVLTF